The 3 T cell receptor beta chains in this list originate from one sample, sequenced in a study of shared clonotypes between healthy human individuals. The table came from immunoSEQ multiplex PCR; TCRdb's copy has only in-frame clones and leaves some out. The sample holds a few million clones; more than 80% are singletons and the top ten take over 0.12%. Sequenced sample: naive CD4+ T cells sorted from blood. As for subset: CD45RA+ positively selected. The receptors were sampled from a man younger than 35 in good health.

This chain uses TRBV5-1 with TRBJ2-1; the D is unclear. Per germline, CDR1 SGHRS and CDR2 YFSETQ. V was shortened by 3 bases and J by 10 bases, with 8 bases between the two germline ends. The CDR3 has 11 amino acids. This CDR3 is CASSSQWEQFF. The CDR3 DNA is TGCGCCAGCAGCTCTCAATGGGAGCAGTTCTTC.

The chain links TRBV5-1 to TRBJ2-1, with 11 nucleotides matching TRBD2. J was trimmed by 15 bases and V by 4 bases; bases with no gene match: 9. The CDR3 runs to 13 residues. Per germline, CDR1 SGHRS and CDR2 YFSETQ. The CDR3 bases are TGCGCCAGCAGCCCGGAGACTAGCGGGATGTTGTTCTTC. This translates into CASSPETSGMLFF. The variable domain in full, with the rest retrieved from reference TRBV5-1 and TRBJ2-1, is KAGVTQTPRYLIKTRGQQVTLSCSPISGHRSVSWYQQTPGQGLQFLFEYFSETQRNKGNFPGRFSGRQFSNSRSEMNVSTLELGDSALYLCASSPETSGMLFFGPGTRLTVL.

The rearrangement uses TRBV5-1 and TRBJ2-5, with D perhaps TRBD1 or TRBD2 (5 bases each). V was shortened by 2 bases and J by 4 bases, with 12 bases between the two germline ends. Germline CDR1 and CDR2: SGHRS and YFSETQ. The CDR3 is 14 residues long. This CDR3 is CASSFHGARETQYF. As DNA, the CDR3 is TGCGCCAGCAGCTTCCACGGGGCGAGAGAGACCCAGTACTTC.